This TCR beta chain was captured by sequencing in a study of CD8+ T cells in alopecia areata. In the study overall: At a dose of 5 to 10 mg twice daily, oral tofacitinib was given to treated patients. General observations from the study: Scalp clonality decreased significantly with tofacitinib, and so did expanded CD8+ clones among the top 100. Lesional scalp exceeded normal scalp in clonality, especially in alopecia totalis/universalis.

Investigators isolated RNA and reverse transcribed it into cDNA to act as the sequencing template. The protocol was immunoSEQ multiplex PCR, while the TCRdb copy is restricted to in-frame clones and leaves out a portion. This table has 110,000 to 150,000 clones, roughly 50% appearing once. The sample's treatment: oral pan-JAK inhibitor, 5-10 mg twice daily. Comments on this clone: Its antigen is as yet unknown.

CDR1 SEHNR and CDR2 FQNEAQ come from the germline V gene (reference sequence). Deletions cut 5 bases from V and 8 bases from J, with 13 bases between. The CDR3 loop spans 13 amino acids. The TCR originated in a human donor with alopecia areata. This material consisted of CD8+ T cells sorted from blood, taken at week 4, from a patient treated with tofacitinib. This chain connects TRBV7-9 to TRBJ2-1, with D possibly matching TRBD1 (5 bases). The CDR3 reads CASSLGFRDEQFF. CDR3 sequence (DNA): TGTGCCAGCAGCCTCGGATTCAGGGATGAGCAGTTCTTC.